This T cell receptor (beta chain) came from a study of blood T cell repertoires in COVID-19. Study details: COVID-19 samples collected from the United States, Italy and Spain covered acute and convalescent phases. Sources were T cells, B-cell-depleted T cells, or PBMCs; the material itself was cDNA or gDNA.

Authors' data handling: How many nucleated cells were present was estimated from reference gene primer amplification. Clones were sequenced by immunoSEQ multiplex PCR, and TCRdb holds only the in-frame ones, with some missing. For V, J and clone size, that table is used; D and trimming come from the DNA. The table has about 250,000 clones, about 79% seen once; the top ten hold around 8.9%. The V gene's germline CDR1 is SGHTA and CDR2 FQGNSA. V gave up 5 bases and J gave up 2 bases; unmatched junction bases: 13. This CDR3 spans 19 amino acids. Specimen: peripheral blood. The clonotype was recovered from a man of 80 years or more with acute or convalescent COVID-19. This rearrangement joins TRBV7-2 to TRBJ2-1, with TRBD2 matching over 12 bases. Here the CDR3 reads CASSDSTSGGFPPYNEQFF. The CDR3 bases are TGTGCCAGCAGCGACTCGACTAGCGGGGGTTTCCCTCCCTACAATGAGCAGTTCTTC.